These 6 T cell receptor beta chains originate from one sample sequenced in a study of vaccination and CD4 T cells after COVID-19 (dated by TCRdb to 2021 to 2024). The antigens these receptors bind are not known. The protocol used for the library was PCR. Sequenced on an Illumina iSeq 100. DNA from cultured CD4+ T cells was subjected to TCR sequencing with the Oncomine TCR Beta short-read assay at the Johns Hopkins FTIC core. The raw public data were reprocessed by TCRdb itself: fastp quality trimming at Q25, MiXCR clonotype calling, in-frame beta chains only. Every CDR3 protein is listed once, alongside the most common genes and DNA of its rows. The sample yields over 12,000 distinct CDR3 sequences; roughly 30% were counted once. The leading ten clones occupy 10% to 13% of the sample. Reading the label with the study, this specimen's treatment or condition is: roughly 10-day PBMC culture with coronavirus spike peptide pools or control peptides (ViraFEST assay).

This sample comprised CD4+ T cells from blood, cultured in vitro, obtained after SARS-CoV-2 vaccination. Every receptor here comes from a human donor who had recovered from COVID-19.

The CDR3 DNA reads TGTGCCAGCAAAGGGACAGGGCTCTTCTACGAGCAGTACTTC. The encoded protein is CASKGTGLFYEQYF. This rearrangement joins TRBV28 to TRBJ2-7; the match to TRBD1 covers 9 bases. Germline assignment: CDR1 MDHEN and CDR2 SYDVKM. V dropped 7 bases and J dropped 3; count of bases not matched to a gene: 7. CDR3 length: 14 amino acids.

This chain links TRBV2 with TRBJ2-7; the match to TRBD2 covers 8 bases. CDR3 length equals 15 residues. Germline CDR1 SNHLY, CDR2 FYNNEI. V gave up 6 bases and J gave up 0 bases; unmatched junction bases: 7. This CDR3 reads CASRFGLAGSYEQYF. The CDR3 DNA reads TGTGCCAGCAGATTTGGCCTAGCGGGCTCCTACGAGCAGTACTTC.

This clonotype was counted between two and nine times. The genes are TRBV10-1 and TRBJ2-5; D uncertain. The CDR3 is made up of 13 amino acids. The germline V gene encodes CDR1 WNHNN and CDR2 SYGVQD (reference sequence). Trimming removed 0 bases from V and 5 bases from J, with 7 bases in between. This CDR3 is CASSESGMETQYF. CDR3 nucleotides: TGCGCCAGCAGTGAGTCGGGAATGGAGACCCAGTACTTC.

This clonotype is medium-sized within its sample. The chain recombines TRBV6-1 with TRBJ1-2, with D unresolved. Germline CDR1 and CDR2: MNHNS and SASEGT. V was pared by 5 bases and J by 6 bases, with 10 bases between. CDR3 size: 12 residues. Written as DNA, the CDR3 is TGTGCCAGCAGTCCCCTCGTCCATGGCTACACCTTC. Translation: CASSPLVHGYTF.

This chain joins TRBV19 and TRBJ1-5, with D possibly matching TRBD1 (5 bases). The germline V gene has CDR1 LNHDA and CDR2 SQIVND (reference sequence). Trimming removed 1 base from V and 6 bases from J, with 13 bases in between. The CDR3 consists of 15 residues. The DNA for the CDR3 is TGTGCCAGTAGTATAGGAGACAGCAAAGGTCAGCCCCAGCATTTT. It codes for CASSIGDSKGQPQHF.

This clonotype was observed a few times. The chain employs TRBV19 and TRBJ1-3, with D tentatively TRBD1 (5 bases). Between the trimmed V and J ends, which lost 6 bases and 0 bases, there was a span of 9 bases. The V gene's germline CDR1 is LNHDA and CDR2 SQIVND (reference sequence). This CDR3 contains 14 residues. CDR3 in amino acids: CASRTGGSGNTIYF. The CDR3 DNA reads as TGTGCCAGTAGAACAGGAGGCTCTGGAAACACCATATATTTT. Filled out from reference TRBV19 and TRBJ1-3, the complete variable domain reads DGGITQSPKYLFRKEGQNVTLSCEQNLNHDAMYWYRQDPGQGLRLIYYSQIVNDFQKGDIAEGYSVSREKKESFPLTVTSAQKNPTAFYLCASRTGGSGNTIYFGEGSWLTVV.